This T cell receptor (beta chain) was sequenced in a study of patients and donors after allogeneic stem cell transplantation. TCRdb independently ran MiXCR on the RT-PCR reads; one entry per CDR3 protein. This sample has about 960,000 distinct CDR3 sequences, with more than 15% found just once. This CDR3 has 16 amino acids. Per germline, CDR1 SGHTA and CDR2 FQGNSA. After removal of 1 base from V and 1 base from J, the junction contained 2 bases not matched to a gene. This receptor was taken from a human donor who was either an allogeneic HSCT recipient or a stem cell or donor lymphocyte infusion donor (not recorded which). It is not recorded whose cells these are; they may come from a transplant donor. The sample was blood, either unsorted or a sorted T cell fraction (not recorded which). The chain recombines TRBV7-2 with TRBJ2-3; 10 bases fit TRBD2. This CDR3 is CASSLVTSGGTDTQYF. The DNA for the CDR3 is TGTGCCAGCAGCTTAGTTACTAGCGGGGGCACAGATACGCAGTATTTT.